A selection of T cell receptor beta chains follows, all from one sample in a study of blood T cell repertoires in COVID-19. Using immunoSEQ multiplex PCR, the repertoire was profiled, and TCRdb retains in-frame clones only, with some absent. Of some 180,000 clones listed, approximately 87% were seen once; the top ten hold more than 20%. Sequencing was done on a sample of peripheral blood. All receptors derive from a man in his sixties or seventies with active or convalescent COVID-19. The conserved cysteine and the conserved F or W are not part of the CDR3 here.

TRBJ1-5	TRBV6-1	ASSAPRGRGLHQPQH
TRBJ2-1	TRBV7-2	ASSSGLAGVGEQF
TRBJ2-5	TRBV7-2	ASSPPGSRETQY
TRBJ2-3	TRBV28	ASRLLGTGVEDTQY
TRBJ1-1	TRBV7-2	ASSLDGRGRAAF
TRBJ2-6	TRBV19	ASSGRGSGANVLT
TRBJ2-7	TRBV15	ATSSGHLSYEQY
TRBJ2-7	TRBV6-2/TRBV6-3	ASSRITGFDEQY
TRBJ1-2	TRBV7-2	ASSLGGPYGYT
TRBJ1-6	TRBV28	ASSVSRATNSPLH
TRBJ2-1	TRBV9	ASSVVGSAYNEQF
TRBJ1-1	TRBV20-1	SASPTGRGNTEAF
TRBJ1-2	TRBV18	ASSPGTEGYGYT
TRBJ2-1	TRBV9	ASSAPSQGLADYNEQF
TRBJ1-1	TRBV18	ASSPQGQSEAF
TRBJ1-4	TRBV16	ASSRHRGLEKLF
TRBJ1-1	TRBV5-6	ASSSRGPGGKAF
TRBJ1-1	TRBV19	ASSRRQQGPGTEAF
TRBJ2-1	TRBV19	ASSVGQSTEQF
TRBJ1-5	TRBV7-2	ASSLTGTSNQPQH
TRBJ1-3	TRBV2	ASSEQGYGNTIY
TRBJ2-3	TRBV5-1	ASSLTGVRSDTQY
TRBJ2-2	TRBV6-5	ASSYDRRGTGELF
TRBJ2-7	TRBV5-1	ASSPGQGSYEQY
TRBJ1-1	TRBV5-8	ASSPLNQGLGEAF
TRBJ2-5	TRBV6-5	ASAIWRDQETQY